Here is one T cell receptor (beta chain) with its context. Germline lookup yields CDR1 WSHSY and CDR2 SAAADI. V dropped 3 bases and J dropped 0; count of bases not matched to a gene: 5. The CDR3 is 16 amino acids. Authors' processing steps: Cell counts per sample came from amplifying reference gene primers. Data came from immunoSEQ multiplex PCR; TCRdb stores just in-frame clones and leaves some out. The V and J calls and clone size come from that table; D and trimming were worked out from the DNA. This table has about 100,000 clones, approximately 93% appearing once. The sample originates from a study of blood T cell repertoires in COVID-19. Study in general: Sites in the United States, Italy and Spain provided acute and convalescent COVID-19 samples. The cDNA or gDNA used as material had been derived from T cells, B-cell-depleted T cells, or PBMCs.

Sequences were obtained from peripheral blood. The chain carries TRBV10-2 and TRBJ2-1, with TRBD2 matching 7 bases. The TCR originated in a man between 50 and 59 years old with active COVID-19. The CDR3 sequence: CASSELATSSYNEQFF. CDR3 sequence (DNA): TGCGCCAGCAGTGAACTAGCGACTAGCTCCTACAATGAGCAGTTCTTC.